This T cell receptor beta chain stems from a study of cytomegalovirus exposure and HLA in healthy donors. Study in general: One earlier analysis, a look at about 179 million T cells, found roughly 120 million unique TCR beta sequences. General study results and limits: In a later analysis, CMV-associated beta chains were mostly HLA-associated, it appeared. For presence/absence analyses, sequencing depth was assumed to be roughly uniform across donors.

Of note for this clone: Its antigen is not identified.

Germline V CDR1 and CDR2: LNHDA, SQIVND (reference sequence). V was trimmed by 0 bases and J by 7 bases, leaving 13 bases between them. This CDR3 has 15 residues. The PCR contained 60 Vbeta and 13 Jbeta primers. Some clones are missing from TCRdb's copy, which holds only in-frame ones; the method was immunoSEQ multiplex PCR. The sample lists approximately 130,000 clones, 80% occurring once. Despite likely unrecorded immune exposures, the donors were nominally healthy at the time of sampling. Sequencing was done on a sample of PBMCs. The gene calls are TRBV19 and TRBJ1-5, with a weak D call TRBD1 (6 bases). The sequence came from a woman aged 40 to 50 in good health and CMV-seronegative. The CDR3 DNA sequence: TGTGCCAGTAGTATAGAACGGCAGGGGAGCCAGCCCCAGCATTTT. Its translation: CASSIERQGSQPQHF.